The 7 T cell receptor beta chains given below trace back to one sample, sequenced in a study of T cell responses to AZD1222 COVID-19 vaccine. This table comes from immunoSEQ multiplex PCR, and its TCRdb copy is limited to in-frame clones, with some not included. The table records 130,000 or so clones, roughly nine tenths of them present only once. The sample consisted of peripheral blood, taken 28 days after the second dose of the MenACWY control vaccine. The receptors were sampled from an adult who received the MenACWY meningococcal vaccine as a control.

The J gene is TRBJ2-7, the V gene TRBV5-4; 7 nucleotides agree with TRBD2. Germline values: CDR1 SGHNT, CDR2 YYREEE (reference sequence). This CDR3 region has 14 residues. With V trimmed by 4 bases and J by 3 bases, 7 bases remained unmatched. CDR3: CASSPGGSRYEQYF. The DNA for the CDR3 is TGTGCCAGCAGCCCCGGGGGGAGTCGCTACGAGCAGTACTTC.

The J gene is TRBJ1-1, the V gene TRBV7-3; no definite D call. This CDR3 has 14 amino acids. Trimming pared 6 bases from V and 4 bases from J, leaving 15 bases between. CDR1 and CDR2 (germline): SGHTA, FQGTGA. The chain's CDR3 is CASRLSPEGTEAFF. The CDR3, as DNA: TGTGCCAGCAGACTTAGCCCGGAGGGCACTGAAGCTTTCTTT.

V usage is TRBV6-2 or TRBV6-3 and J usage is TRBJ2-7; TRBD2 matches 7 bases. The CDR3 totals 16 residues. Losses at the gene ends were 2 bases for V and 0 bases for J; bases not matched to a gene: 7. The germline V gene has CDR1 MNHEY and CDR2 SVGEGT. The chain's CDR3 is CASSYALAESSYEQYF. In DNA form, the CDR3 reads TGTGCCAGCAGTTACGCCCTAGCGGAGAGCTCCTACGAGCAGTACTTC.

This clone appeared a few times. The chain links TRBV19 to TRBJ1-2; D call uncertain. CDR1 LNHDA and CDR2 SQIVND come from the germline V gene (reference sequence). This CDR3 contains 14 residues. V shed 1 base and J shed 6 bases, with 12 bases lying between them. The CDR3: CASSIVGTMNGYTF. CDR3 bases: TGTGCCAGTAGTATAGTTGGTACGATGAATGGCTACACCTTC. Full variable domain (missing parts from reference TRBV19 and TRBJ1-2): DGGITQSPKYLFRKEGQNVTLSCEQNLNHDAMYWYRQDPGQGLRLIYYSQIVNDFQKGDIAEGYSVSREKKESFPLTVTSAQKNPTAFYLCASSIVGTMNGYTFGSGTRLTVV.

CDR3: CASGAQVAGANVLTF. CDR3 DNA sequence: TGTGCCAGCGGGGCCCAGGTTGCTGGGGCCAACGTCCTGACTTTC. V and J are TRBV6-5 and TRBJ2-6; a possible D gene is TRBD1 (5 bases). Germline CDR1 and CDR2: MNHEY and SVGAGI. V lost 8 bases to trimming and J lost 2 bases, with 13 bases between them. This CDR3 comprises 15 residues.

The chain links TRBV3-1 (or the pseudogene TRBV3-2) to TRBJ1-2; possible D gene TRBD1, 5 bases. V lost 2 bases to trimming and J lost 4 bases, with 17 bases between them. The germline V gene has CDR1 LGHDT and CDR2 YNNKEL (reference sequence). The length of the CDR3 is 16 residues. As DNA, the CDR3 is TGTGCCAGCAGCCAAAGGGTCTCAGGGCGCGGCTATGGCTACACCTTC. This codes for CASSQRVSGRGYGYTF.

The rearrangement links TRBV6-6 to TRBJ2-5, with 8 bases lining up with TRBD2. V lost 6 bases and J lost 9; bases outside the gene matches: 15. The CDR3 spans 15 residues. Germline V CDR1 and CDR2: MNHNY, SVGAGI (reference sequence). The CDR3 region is CASSQIAGHIAAQYF. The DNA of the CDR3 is TGTGCCAGCAGCCAAATAGCGGGGCACATTGCGGCCCAGTACTTC.